Only one count was recorded for the clone carrying this TCR beta chain. The antigen remains undetermined. Time point denoted: proximal margin of the surgical specimen (macroscopically non-inflamed). Included were adult ileal or ileocolonic Crohn's patients indicated for ileocolonic resection. These data belong to a study of T cell repertoires in ileal Crohn's disease. Study background: At surgery, around 36% of patients smoked, with median disease duration 7.9 years.

Germline CDR1 is KGHSH and CDR2 is LQKENI. The V end lost 4 bases, the J end lost 0 bases, and 15 bases lay between the germline ends. The CDR3 totals 16 residues. Sequenced by immunoSEQ multiplex PCR; TCRdb stores in-frame clones only, minus some. The sample has fewer than 7,500 clones, 60% to 80% seen once; the top ten hold roughly 29%. Study findings and constraints: Clonality above 26.8% at surgery always came with endoscopic recurrence. Clonal expansions were more frequent in active smokers than non-smokers at surgery.

V gene TRBV18 combines with J gene TRBJ2-5, with D possibly being TRBD1 (7 bases). Sequencing was performed on ileal tissue. This receptor was taken from an adult with Crohn's disease. CDR3: CASSRRGVEYQETQYF. For the CDR3, the DNA is TGTGCCAGCTCACGCAGGGGGGTAGAATACCAAGAGACCCAGTACTTC.